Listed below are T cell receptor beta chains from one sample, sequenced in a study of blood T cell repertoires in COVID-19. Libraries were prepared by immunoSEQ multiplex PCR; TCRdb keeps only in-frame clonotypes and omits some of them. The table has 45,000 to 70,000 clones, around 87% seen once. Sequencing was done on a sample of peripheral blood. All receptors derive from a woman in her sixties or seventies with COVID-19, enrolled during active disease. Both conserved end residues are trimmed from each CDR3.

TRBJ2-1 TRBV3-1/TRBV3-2 ASSHGLAGGSNEQF
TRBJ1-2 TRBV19 ASSTTQGVYGYT
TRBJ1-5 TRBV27 ASKNGDSNQPQH
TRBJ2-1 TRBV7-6 ASSFGTGLWDEQF
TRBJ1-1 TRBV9 ASSPLVHGSTEAF
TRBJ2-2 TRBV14 ASSQELVGTGELF
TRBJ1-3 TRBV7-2 ASSRGVTGNTIY
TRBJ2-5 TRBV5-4 ASSLGAGAGETQY
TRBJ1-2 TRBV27 ASSLKGAVGYT
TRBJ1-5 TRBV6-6 ASSYRGGDQPQH
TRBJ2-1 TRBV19 ASSFRDSNEQF
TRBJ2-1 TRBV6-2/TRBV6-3 ASSRGTPSYNEQF
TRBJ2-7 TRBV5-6 ASSLVQGEIYEQY
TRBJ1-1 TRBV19 ASRPLKGMTTEAF
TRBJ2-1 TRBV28 ASSLFQRELDEQF
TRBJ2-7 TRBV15 ATSRAGQYEQY
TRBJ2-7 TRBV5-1 ASSNSGRANEQY
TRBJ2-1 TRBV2 ASSDRGPYNEQF
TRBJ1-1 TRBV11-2 ASSLGGNTEAF
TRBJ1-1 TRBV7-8 ASSLETIGTANTEAF
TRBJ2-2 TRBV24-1 ATSDRGLAIDTGELF
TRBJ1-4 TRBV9 ASTLFRTGGSRGFF
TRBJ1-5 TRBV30 AWSTGGDDQPQH
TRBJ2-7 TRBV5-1 ASSQSVTGTTRRYEQY
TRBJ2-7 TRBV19 ASSIDRGRYEQY
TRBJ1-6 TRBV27 ASSKTGWGDSPLH
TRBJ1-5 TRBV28 ASGYRGVRQPQH
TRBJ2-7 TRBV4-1 ASSRISGTSGYEQY
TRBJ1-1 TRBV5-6 ASSPLWGVGTEAF
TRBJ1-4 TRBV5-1 ASSTQGWEKLF
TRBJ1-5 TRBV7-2 ASSFGGNQPQH
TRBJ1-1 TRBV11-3 ASSSQGSNTEAF
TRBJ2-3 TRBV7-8 ASSSLAGTSTDTQY
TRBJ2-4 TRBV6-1 ASSAIAAIAKNIQY
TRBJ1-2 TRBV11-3 ASSLTRRDGYA
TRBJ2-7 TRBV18 ASSPPLAYEQY
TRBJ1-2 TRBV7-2 ASSFKTGANYGYT
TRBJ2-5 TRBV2 ASSFGARQETQY
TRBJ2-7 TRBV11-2 ASSLPYEQY
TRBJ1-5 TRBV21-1 ASSTNDRRGNQPQH
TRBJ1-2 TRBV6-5 ASGGQGGSYGYT
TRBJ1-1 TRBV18 ASSSTWNTEAF
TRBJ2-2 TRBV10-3 ATYTGELF
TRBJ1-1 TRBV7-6 ASSSSDGTEAF
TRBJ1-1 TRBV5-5 ASRPILPQGKGVTEAF
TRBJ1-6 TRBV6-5 ASRGGQINSPLH
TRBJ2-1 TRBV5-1 ASSLAAGLASRYNEQF
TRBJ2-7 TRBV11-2 ASSLRRDRGSVEQY